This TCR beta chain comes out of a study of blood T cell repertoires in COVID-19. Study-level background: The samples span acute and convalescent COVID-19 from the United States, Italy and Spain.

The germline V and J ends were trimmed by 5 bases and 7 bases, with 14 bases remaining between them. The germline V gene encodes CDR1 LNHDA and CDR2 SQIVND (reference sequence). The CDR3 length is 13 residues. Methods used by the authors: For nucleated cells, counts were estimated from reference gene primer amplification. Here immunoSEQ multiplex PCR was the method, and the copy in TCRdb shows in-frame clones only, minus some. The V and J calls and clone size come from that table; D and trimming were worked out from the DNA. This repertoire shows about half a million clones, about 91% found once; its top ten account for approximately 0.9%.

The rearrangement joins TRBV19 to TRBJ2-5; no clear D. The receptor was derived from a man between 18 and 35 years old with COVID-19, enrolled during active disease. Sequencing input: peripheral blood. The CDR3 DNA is TGTGCCAGTAGTCCCAGCCCAGGTCCGACCCAGTACTTC. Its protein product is CASSPSPGPTQYF.